This T cell receptor (beta chain) was profiled in a study of identical twins. TCRdb redid the calling of the 5' RACE reads with MiXCR, one entry per CDR3 protein. The data show around 510,000 distinct CDR3 sequences, 13% to 15% seen once. V was trimmed by 5 bases and J by 8 bases, leaving 11 bases between them. Germline-derived CDR1 and CDR2 are SGHRS and YFSETQ. CDR3 size: 12 residues. Another study also made use of these data, one on yellow fever vaccine responses in identical twins.

The V and J genes are TRBV5-1 and TRBJ2-1; no clear D. The clonotype comes from a woman aged 18 to 35 in good health. Material for sequencing was CD4+ T cells sorted from blood. CDR3 loop: CASSPFGDEQFF. CDR3 bases: TGCGCCAGCAGTCCGTTTGGCGATGAGCAGTTCTTC.